The text below deals with one TCR beta chain. The antigen is unknown. The data belong to a study of CD8 T cells in Susac syndrome. Overall study results and limits: The authors acknowledged that their TCR sequencing and HLA analysis involved a relatively small number of individuals.

RNA in amounts of about 0.45 to 1 ug was reverse transcribed with random hexamers. Amplification of TCR beta CDR3 by immunoSEQ multiplex PCR spanned 54 Vbeta and 13 Jbeta. TCRdb itself ran the immunoSEQ multiplex PCR reads through MiXCR, one entry per CDR3 protein. The table includes 200,000 to 250,000 distinct CDR3 sequences, 80% to 95% detected once. Sequencing of TCR beta was performed on blood CD8+ and CD4+ T cells. It was treatment-naive patients with stable or active relapsing-remitting disease who made up the multiple sclerosis controls. The CDR3 has 12 residues. CDR1 is SGHDT, CDR2 YYEEEE, per germline. The germline V and J ends were trimmed by 3 bases and 5 bases, with 9 bases remaining between them.

The receptor's source is a human donor with multiple sclerosis. What was sequenced was CD8+ T cells from PBMCs. The gene calls are TRBV5-6 and TRBJ2-7, with D perhaps matching TRBD1 or TRBD2 (5 bases each). The CDR3 loop is CASSSGRHEQYF. The CDR3 DNA reads TGTGCCAGCAGCTCGGGACGCCACGAGCAGTACTTC.